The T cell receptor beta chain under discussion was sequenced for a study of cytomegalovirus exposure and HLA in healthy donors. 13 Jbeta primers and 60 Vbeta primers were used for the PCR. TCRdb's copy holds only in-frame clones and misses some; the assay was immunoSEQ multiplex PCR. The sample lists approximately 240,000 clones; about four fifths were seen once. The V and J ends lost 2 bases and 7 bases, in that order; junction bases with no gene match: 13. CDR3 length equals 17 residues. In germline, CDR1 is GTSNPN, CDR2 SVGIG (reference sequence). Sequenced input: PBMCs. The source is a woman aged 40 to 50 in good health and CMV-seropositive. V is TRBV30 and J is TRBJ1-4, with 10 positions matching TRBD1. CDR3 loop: CAWSYRDRGRGGEKLFF. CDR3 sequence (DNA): TGTGCCTGGAGTTACCGGGACAGGGGTAGGGGAGGTGAAAAACTGTTTTTT.